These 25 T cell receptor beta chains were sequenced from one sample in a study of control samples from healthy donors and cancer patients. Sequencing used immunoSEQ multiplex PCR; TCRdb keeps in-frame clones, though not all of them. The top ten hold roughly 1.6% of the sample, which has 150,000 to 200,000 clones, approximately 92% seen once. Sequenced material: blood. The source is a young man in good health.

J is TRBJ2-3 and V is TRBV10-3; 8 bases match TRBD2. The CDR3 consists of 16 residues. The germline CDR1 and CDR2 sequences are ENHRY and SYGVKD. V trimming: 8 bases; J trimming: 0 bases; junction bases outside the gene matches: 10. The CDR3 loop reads CAILGRSGASTDTQYF. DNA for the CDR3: TGTGCCATCCTGGGACGTAGCGGGGCCAGCACAGATACGCAGTATTTT.

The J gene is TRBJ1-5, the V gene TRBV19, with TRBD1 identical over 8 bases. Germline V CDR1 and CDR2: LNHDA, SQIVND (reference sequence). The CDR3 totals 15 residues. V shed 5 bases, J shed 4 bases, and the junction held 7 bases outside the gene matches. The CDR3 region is CASSLGQGRNQPQHF. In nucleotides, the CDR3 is TGTGCCAGTAGTCTCGGACAGGGACGGAATCAGCCCCAGCATTTT. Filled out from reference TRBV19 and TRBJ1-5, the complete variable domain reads DGGITQSPKYLFRKEGQNVTLSCEQNLNHDAMYWYRQDPGQGLRLIYYSQIVNDFQKGDIAEGYSVSREKKESFPLTVTSAQKNPTAFYLCASSLGQGRNQPQHFGDGTRLSIL.

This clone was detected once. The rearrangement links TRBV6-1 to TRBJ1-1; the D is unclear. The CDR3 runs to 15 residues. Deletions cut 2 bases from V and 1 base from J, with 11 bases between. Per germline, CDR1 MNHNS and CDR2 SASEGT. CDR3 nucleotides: TGTGCCAGCAGTGAAAGCGGACGATGGAACACTGAAGCTTTCTTT. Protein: CASSESGRWNTEAFF.

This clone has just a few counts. CDR3 loop: CASSLTGIEQYF. The CDR3 bases are TGTGCCAGCAGCTTAACAGGGATCGAGCAGTACTTC. The V call is TRBV7-2, the J call TRBJ2-7; D is possibly TRBD1 (6 bases). CDR3 size: 12 residues. V dropped 2 bases and J dropped 6 bases, with 8 bases sitting between them. In germline, CDR1 is SGHTA, CDR2 FQGNSA.

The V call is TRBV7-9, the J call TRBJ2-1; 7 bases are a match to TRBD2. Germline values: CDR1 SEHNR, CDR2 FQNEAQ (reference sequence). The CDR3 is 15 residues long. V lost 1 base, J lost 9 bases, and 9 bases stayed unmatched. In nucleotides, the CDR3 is TGTGCCAGCAGCTTAGAGCGGGAAGGGTCAGTTGAGCAGTTCTTC. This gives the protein CASSLEREGSVEQFF.

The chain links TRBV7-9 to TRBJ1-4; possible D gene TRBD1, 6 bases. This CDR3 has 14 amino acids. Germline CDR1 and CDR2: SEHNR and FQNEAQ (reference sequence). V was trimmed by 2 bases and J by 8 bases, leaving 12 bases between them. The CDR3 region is CASSLRGADEKLFF. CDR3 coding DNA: TGTGCCAGCAGCTTACGGGGGGCAGACGAAAAACTGTTTTTT.

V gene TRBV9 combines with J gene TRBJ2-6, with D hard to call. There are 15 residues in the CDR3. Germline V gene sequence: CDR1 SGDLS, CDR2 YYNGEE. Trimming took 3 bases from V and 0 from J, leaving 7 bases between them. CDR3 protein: CASSGELSGANVLTF. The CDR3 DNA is TGTGCCAGCAGCGGGGAACTCTCTGGGGCCAACGTCCTGACTTTC.

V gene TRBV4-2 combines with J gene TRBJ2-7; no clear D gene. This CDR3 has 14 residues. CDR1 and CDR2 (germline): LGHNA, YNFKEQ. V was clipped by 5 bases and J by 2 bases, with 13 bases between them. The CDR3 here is CASSSPAVPYEQYF. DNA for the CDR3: TGTGCCAGCAGCTCCCCAGCCGTGCCCTACGAGCAGTACTTC.

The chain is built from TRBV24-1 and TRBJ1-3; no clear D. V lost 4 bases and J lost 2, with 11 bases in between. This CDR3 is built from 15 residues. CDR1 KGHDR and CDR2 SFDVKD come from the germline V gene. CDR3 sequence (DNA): TGTGCCACCAGTGACCCTACCGGGACTGGAAACACCATATATTTT. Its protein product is CATSDPTGTGNTIYF.

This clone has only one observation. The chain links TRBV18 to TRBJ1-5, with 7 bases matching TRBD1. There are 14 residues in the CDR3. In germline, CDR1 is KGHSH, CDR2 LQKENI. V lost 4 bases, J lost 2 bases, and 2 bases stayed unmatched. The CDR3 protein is CASSRGQGNQPQHF. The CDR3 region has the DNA TGTGCCAGCTCACGAGGACAGGGCAATCAGCCCCAGCATTTT.

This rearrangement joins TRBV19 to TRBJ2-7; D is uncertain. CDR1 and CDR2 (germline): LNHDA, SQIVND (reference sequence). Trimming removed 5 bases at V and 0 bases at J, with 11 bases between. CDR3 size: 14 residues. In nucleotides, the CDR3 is TGTGCCAGTAGTCCCGACTCGAGCTCCTACGAGCAGTACTTC. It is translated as CASSPDSSSYEQYF.

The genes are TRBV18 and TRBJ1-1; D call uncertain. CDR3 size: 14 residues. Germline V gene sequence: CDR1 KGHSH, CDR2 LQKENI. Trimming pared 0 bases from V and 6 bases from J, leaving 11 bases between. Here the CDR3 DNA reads TGTGCCAGCTCACCACCGGGGAGGGTTGCTGAAGCTTTCTTT. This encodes CASSPPGRVAEAFF. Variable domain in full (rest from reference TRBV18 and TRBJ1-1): NAGVMQNPRHLVRRRGQEARLRCSPMKGHSHVYWYRQLPEEGLKFMVYLQKENIIDESGMPKERFSAEFPKEGPSILRIQQVVRGDSAAYFCASSPPGRVAEAFFGQGTRLTVV.

CDR3 nucleotide sequence: TGTGCCAGCAGTACATTCCAGGGGACAGTCGCTAACTATGGCTACACCTTC. This gives the protein CASSTFQGTVANYGYTF. The genes are TRBV2 and TRBJ1-2, with 7 bases lining up with TRBD1. V was pared by 5 bases and J by 0 bases, with 12 bases of the junction left unmatched. CDR3 length equals 17 residues. Germline assignment: CDR1 SNHLY and CDR2 FYNNEI.

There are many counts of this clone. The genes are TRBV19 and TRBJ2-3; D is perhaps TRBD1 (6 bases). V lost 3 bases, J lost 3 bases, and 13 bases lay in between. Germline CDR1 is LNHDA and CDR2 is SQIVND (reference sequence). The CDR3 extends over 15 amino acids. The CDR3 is CASSMGARGTDTQYF. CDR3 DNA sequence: TGTGCCAGTAGTATGGGGGCAAGGGGGACAGATACGCAGTATTTT.

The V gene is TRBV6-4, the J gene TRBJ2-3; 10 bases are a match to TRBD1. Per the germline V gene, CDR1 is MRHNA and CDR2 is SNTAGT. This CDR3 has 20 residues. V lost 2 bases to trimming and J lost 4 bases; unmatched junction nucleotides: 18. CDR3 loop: CASSDPVSDRRGQGPDTQYF. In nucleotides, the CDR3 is TGTGCCAGCAGTGACCCCGTTTCCGACAGGCGGGGACAGGGGCCAGATACGCAGTATTTT.

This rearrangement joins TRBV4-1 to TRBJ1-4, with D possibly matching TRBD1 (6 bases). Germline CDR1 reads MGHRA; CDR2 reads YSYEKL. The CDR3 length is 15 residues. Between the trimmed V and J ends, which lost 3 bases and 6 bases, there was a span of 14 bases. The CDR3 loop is CASSQWGAGDEKLFF. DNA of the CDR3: TGCGCCAGCAGCCAGTGGGGGGCAGGGGATGAAAAACTGTTTTTT.

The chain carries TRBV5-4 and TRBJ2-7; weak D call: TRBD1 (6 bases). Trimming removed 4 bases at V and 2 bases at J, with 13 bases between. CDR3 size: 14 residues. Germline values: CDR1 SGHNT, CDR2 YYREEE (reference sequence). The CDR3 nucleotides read TGTGCCAGCAGCCCGCGCGACAGGCCCTACGAGCAGTACTTC. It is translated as CASSPRDRPYEQYF.

The CDR3 nucleotides are TGTGCCACCAGTGGCGGTGGGCAAGGGGGCAGGAATGAGCAGTTCTTC. This encodes CATSGGGQGGRNEQFF. The chain has TRBV24-1 and TRBJ2-1; 7 bases are a match to TRBD1. In germline, CDR1 is KGHDR, CDR2 SFDVKD. CDR3 length equals 16 residues. V shed 5 bases and J 7 bases; nucleotides not matched to a gene: 13.

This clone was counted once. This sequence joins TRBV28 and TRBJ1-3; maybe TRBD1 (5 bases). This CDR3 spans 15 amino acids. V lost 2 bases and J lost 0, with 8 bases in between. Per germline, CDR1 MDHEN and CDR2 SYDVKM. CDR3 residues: CASSLQGASGNTIYF. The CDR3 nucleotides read TGTGCCAGCAGTTTACAGGGTGCCTCTGGAAACACCATATATTTT. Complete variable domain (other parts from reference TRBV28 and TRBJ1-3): DVKVTQSSRYLVKRTGEKVFLECVQDMDHENMFWYRQDPGLGLRLIYFSYDVKMKEKGDIPEGYSVSREKKERFSLILESASTNQTSMYLCASSLQGASGNTIYFGEGSWLTVV.

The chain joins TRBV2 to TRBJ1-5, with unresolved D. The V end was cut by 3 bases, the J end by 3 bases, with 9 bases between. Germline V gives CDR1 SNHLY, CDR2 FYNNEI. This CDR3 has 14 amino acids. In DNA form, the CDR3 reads TGTGCCAGCAGTGATAGCAACCCCAATCAGCCCCAGCATTTT. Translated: CASSDSNPNQPQHF. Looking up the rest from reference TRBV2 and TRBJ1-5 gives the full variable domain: EPEVTQTPSHQVTQMGQEVILRCVPISNHLYFYWYRQILGQKVEFLVSFYNNEISEKSEIFDDQFSVERPDGSNFTLKIRSTKLEDSAMYFCASSDSNPNQPQHFGDGTRLSIL.

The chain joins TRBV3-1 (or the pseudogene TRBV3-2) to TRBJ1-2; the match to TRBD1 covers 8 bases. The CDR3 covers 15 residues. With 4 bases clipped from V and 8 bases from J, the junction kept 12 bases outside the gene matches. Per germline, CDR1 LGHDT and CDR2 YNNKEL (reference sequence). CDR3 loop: CASSPLLTGVGGYTF. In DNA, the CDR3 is TGTGCCAGCAGCCCCCTATTGACAGGGGTAGGCGGCTACACCTTC.

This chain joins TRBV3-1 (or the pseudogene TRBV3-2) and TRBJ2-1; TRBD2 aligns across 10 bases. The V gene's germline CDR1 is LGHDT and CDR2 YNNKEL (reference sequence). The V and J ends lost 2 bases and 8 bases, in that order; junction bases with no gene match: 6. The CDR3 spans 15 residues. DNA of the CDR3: TGTGCCAGCAGCCAACAGCGGGGGGGCCCCTATGAGCAGTTCTTC. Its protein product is CASSQQRGGPYEQFF.

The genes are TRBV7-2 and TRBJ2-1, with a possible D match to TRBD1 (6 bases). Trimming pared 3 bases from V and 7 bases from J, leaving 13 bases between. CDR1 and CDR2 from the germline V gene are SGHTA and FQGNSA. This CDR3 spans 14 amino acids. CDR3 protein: CASSLSRQENEQFF. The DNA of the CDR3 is TGTGCCAGCAGCTTGTCAAGACAGGAGAATGAGCAGTTCTTC.

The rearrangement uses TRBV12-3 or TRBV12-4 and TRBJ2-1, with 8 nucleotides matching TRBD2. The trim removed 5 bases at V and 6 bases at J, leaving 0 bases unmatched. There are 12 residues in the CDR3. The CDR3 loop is CASSTSGNEQFF. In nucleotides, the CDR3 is TGTGCCAGCAGTACTAGCGGCAATGAGCAGTTCTTC.

CDR3 in DNA: TGTGCCAGCAGCCAGAGGGAGAGCGGGGGGGCCGACGGGAATGAGCAGTTCTTC. Its translation: CASSQRESGGADGNEQFF. This sequence joins TRBV4-2 and TRBJ2-1; TRBD2 matches 10 bases. The CDR3 consists of 18 residues. The germline V gene encodes CDR1 LGHNA and CDR2 YNFKEQ. Trimming took 3 bases from V and 7 from J; bases not matched to a gene: 15.